A single sample gave rise to the 27 T cell receptor beta chains below, sequenced in a study of blood T cell repertoires in COVID-19. Libraries were prepared by immunoSEQ multiplex PCR; TCRdb keeps only in-frame clonotypes and omits some of them. The repertoire holds about 150,000 clones, with 80% to 90% as singletons. The sequenced sample consisted of peripheral blood. The receptor source for this set is a man aged 60 to 75 with active or convalescent COVID-19.

This rearrangement joins TRBV29-1 to TRBJ2-5; TRBD2 matches at 12 bases. CDR1 SQVTM and CDR2 ANQGSEA come from the germline V gene. After removal of 6 bases from V and 2 bases from J, the junction contained 4 bases not matched to a gene. This CDR3 is built from 14 residues. CDR3 DNA sequence: TGCAGCGTAAGGACTAGCGGGAAGCAAGAGACCCAGTACTTC. This encodes CSVRTSGKQETQYF.

On this clone itself: Other DNA variants within this sample encode the same CDR3. This rearrangement joins TRBV5-1 to TRBJ2-1; 10 bases line up with TRBD2. The CDR3 runs 16 residues. Germline CDR1 is SGHRS and CDR2 is YFSETQ. J was trimmed by 8 bases and V by 0 bases; bases with no gene match: 8. The CDR3 DNA follows: TGCGCCAGCAGCTTGGGGGGTACTAGCGGGACGGATGAGCAGTTCTTC. Translated: CASSLGGTSGTDEQFF.

This CDR3 is CASSLKEGLGYGYTF. In nucleotides, the CDR3 is TGTGCCAGCAGTTTAAAGGAGGGTCTAGGCTATGGCTACACCTTC. V is TRBV27 and J is TRBJ1-2; no firm D call. CDR1 is MNHEY and CDR2 is SMNVEV in the germline V gene (reference sequence). Trimming shortened V by 2 bases and J by 4 bases, and 14 bases separated the two germline ends. CDR3 length equals 15 residues.

The chain recombines TRBV5-1 with TRBJ2-1; 13 nucleotides line up with TRBD2. V lost 8 bases and J lost 6; bases outside the gene matches: 2. Germline values: CDR1 SGHRS, CDR2 YFSETQ. The CDR3 has 13 residues. CDR3 DNA sequence: TGCGCCAGTGGACTAGCGGGAGCCAATGAGCAGTTCTTC. Translation gives CASGLAGANEQFF.

The rearrangement joins TRBV6-5 to TRBJ2-3; D may be TRBD2 (5 bases). The CDR3 length is 14 residues. CDR1 MNHEY and CDR2 SVGAGI come from the germline V gene. V lost 5 bases and J 0 bases, leaving 9 bases between the germline ends. The CDR3 DNA follows: TGTGCCAGCAGTCTTCGACTAAGCACAGATACGCAGTATTTT. Protein sequence: CASSLRLSTDTQYF.

The chain uses TRBV6-4 and TRBJ1-2; 11 bases line up with TRBD1. The CDR3 is 16 amino acids. Germline trimming cut 6 bases from V and 4 bases from J; bases unmatched to any gene: 10. Germline-derived CDR1 and CDR2 are MRHNA and SNTAGT. The CDR3 sequence is CASSPGTGGRGYGYTF. As DNA, the CDR3 is TGTGCCAGCAGCCCCGGGACAGGGGGTCGGGGCTATGGCTACACCTTC.

This chain uses TRBV14 with TRBJ2-2, with D tentatively TRBD2 (6 bases). This CDR3 spans 15 amino acids. Per germline, CDR1 SGHDN and CDR2 FVKESK. The V and J ends lost 7 bases and 5 bases respectively, with 17 bases between them. CDR3 in amino acids: CASMGAGSGTGELFF. CDR3 bases: TGTGCCAGCATGGGAGCCGGGAGTGGAACCGGGGAGCTGTTTTTT.

The chain employs TRBV7-2 and TRBJ2-5; 10 nucleotides line up with TRBD1. Losses at the gene ends were 5 bases for V and 4 bases for J; bases not matched to a gene: 4. Germline V lookup: CDR1 SGHTA, CDR2 FQGNSA. This CDR3 is built from 14 residues. The CDR3, as DNA: TGTGCCAGCAGCCGCGACAGGGGGCGAGAGACCCAGTACTTC. It yields the protein CASSRDRGRETQYF.

This sequence joins TRBV7-2 and TRBJ2-1; 7 bases are a match to TRBD1. This CDR3 has 15 amino acids. Germline CDR1 is SGHTA and CDR2 is FQGNSA. V was clipped by 4 bases and J by 4 bases; unmatched bases: 7. CDR3 amino acids: CASSSTRDSYNEQFF. The CDR3 coding sequence is TGTGCCAGCAGCTCAACCCGGGACAGTTACAATGAGCAGTTCTTC. Looking up the rest from reference TRBV7-2 and TRBJ2-1 gives the full variable domain: GAGVSQSPSNKVTEKGKDVELRCDPISGHTALYWYRQSLGQGLEFLIYFQGNSAPDKSGLPSDRFSAERTGGSVSTLTIQRTQQEDSAVYLCASSSTRDSYNEQFFGPGTRLTVL.

The rearrangement uses TRBV7-6 and TRBJ2-2; D remains unclear. CDR1 and CDR2 (germline): SGHVS, FNYEAQ. V dropped 2 bases and J dropped 4 bases, with 14 bases sitting between them. This CDR3 is built from 16 residues. CDR3 residues: CASSLRGPSTTGELFF. The CDR3 coding sequence is TGTGCCAGCAGCTTAAGAGGCCCCTCGACCACCGGGGAGCTGTTTTTT.

This clone was seen a single time. The rearrangement links TRBV11-2 to TRBJ2-7; TRBD1 matches 7 bases. V dropped 1 base and J dropped 1; count of bases not matched to a gene: 7. This CDR3 is built from 16 residues. The germline V gene has CDR1 SGHAT and CDR2 FQNNGV. DNA of the CDR3: TGTGCCAGCAGCTTAGGATCTGGACAGGTATCCTACGAGCAGTACTTC. It translates to CASSLGSGQVSYEQYF.

The chain is built from TRBV19 and TRBJ2-2; 8 bases agree with TRBD1. V dropped 6 bases and J dropped 6; count of bases not matched to a gene: 3. The CDR3 totals 13 residues. CDR1 is LNHDA, CDR2 SQIVND, per germline (reference sequence). Here the CDR3 reads CASRQGASGELFF. The CDR3 nucleotides are TGTGCCAGTAGGCAGGGGGCGTCCGGGGAGCTGTTTTTT. The full variable domain, completed using reference TRBV19 and TRBJ2-2, is DGGITQSPKYLFRKEGQNVTLSCEQNLNHDAMYWYRQDPGQGLRLIYYSQIVNDFQKGDIAEGYSVSREKKESFPLTVTSAQKNPTAFYLCASRQGASGELFFGEGSRLTVL.

The chain carries TRBV28 and TRBJ1-1; TRBD1 matches 7 bases. The CDR3 has 15 residues. V was pared by 6 bases and J by 5 bases, with 12 bases of the junction left unmatched. CDR1 is MDHEN and CDR2 is SYDVKM in the germline V gene. Written as DNA, the CDR3 is TGTGCCAGCAGCCTAATCCCCAGGGGGAAGACTGAAGCTTTCTTT. Amino acids: CASSLIPRGKTEAFF.

The chain couples TRBV27 to TRBJ2-3; 8 positions match TRBD2. This CDR3 contains 15 residues. The germline V gene encodes CDR1 MNHEY and CDR2 SMNVEV (reference sequence). V lost 2 bases to trimming and J lost 3 bases; unmatched junction nucleotides: 4. The DNA for the CDR3 is TGTGCCAGCAGTTTAACCGGGAGGGCAACAGATACGCAGTATTTT. This gives the protein CASSLTGRATDTQYF.

The chain links TRBV5-6 to TRBJ1-2; TRBD1 matches at 7 bases. Per the germline V gene, CDR1 is SGHDT and CDR2 is YYEEEE. This CDR3 spans 14 amino acids. After removal of 4 bases from V and 3 bases from J, the junction contained 6 bases not matched to a gene. The CDR3 DNA sequence: TGTGCCAGCAGCCGCACCGACAGGGACTATGGCTACACCTTC. Protein sequence: CASSRTDRDYGYTF.

This clone came up once. This chain joins TRBV29-1 and TRBJ2-7; 7 bases fit TRBD2. Trimming took 1 base from V and 4 from J; bases not matched to a gene: 4. The CDR3 runs to 13 residues. The germline V gene encodes CDR1 SQVTM and CDR2 ANQGSEA. The CDR3 sequence is CSVEAGGGYEQYF. DNA of the CDR3: TGCAGCGTTGAAGCGGGAGGTGGGTACGAGCAGTACTTC.

The chain recombines TRBV29-1 with TRBJ2-5, with 12 bases that match TRBD2. The V and J ends lost 4 bases and 1 base, in that order; junction bases with no gene match: 10. This CDR3 region has 17 residues. Looked up from germline, CDR1 is SQVTM and CDR2 is ANQGSEA. The CDR3 coding sequence is TGCAGCGTTGTCGGGCTAGCGGGAGGGAGGCCCCAAGAGACCCAGTACTTC. Translated, it gives CSVVGLAGGRPQETQYF.

This chain connects TRBV2 to TRBJ1-1; perhaps TRBD1 as D (5 bases). The germline gives CDR1 SNHLY, CDR2 FYNNEI. This CDR3 is 15 amino acids long. V was shortened by 7 bases and J by 1 base, with 16 bases between the two germline ends. CDR3: CASTDARRGNTEAFF. The DNA of the CDR3 is TGTGCCAGCACCGATGCGAGGAGGGGGAACACTGAAGCTTTCTTT.

CDR3 sequence reads: CASSRRLAGAGNEQFF. The CDR3 DNA sequence: TGTGCCAGCAGTCGACGACTAGCGGGAGCGGGTAATGAGCAGTTCTTC. The V call is TRBV6-6, the J call TRBJ2-1; 12 positions match TRBD2. CDR3 length equals 16 residues. V lost 5 bases and J lost 7; bases outside the gene matches: 9. Germline V CDR1 and CDR2: MNHNY, SVGAGI (reference sequence).

The CDR3 reads CASTDTDRGRTEAFF. The CDR3, as DNA: TGTGCCAGCACTGATACGGACAGGGGGCGCACTGAAGCTTTCTTT. This chain uses TRBV28 with TRBJ1-1; TRBD1 aligns across 11 bases. The CDR3 covers 15 residues. With 7 bases clipped from V and 4 bases from J, the junction kept 8 bases outside the gene matches. Germline lookup yields CDR1 MDHEN and CDR2 SYDVKM.

J is TRBJ2-5 and V is TRBV5-8; 11 bases agree with TRBD1. Germline values: CDR1 SGHTS, CDR2 YDEGEE. The CDR3 loop spans 15 amino acids. The V gene end was trimmed by 4 bases and the J gene end by 1 base; junction bases not matched to a gene: 3. The CDR3 loop is CASSRGQGGQETQYF. The CDR3 DNA is TGTGCCAGCAGCAGGGGACAGGGGGGCCAAGAGACCCAGTACTTC.

The chain combines TRBV6-6 with TRBJ1-3, with 10 bases lining up with TRBD1. Germline V CDR1 and CDR2: MNHNY, SVGAGI (reference sequence). The trim removed 6 bases at V and 5 bases at J, leaving 10 bases unmatched. The CDR3 runs to 16 residues. The CDR3 region is CASSPDRGRGRNTIYF. In DNA form, the CDR3 reads TGTGCCAGCAGCCCCGACAGGGGGCGCGGGAGAAACACCATATATTTT.

The rearrangement links TRBV6-5 to TRBJ2-7, with TRBD2 as a possible D gene (6 bases). Germline V gene sequence: CDR1 MNHEY, CDR2 SVGAGI. V was shortened by 4 bases and J by 7 bases, with 14 bases between the two germline ends. The CDR3 has 13 residues. The CDR3 DNA follows: TGTGCCAGCAGTTCGGGGGACTTGGGGGAGCAGTACTTC. Protein sequence: CASSSGDLGEQYF.

The V gene is TRBV30, the J gene TRBJ2-1; TRBD2 aligns across 7 bases. CDR1 GTSNPN and CDR2 SVGIG come from the germline V gene (reference sequence). The V gene end was trimmed by 3 bases and the J gene end by 3 bases; junction bases not matched to a gene: 8. The CDR3 extends over 15 amino acids. The CDR3 DNA follows: TGTGCCTGGAGAGGCGGGAGCGCCGGCTACAATGAGCAGTTCTTC. Its protein is CAWRGGSAGYNEQFF.

J is TRBJ2-2 and V is TRBV6-2 or TRBV6-3; TRBD2 aligns across 7 bases. J was trimmed by 0 bases and V by 5 bases; bases with no gene match: 6. Germline V gene data show CDR1 as MNHEY and CDR2 as SVGEGT. The CDR3 loop spans 16 amino acids. The CDR3 coding sequence is TGTGCCAGCAGTCACGGGCTAGCGGCGAACACCGGGGAGCTGTTTTTT. It codes for CASSHGLAANTGELFF.

This chain connects TRBV6-2 or TRBV6-3 to TRBJ2-7, with TRBD2 identical over 13 bases. Germline CDR1 reads MNHEY; CDR2 reads SVGEGT. This CDR3 is built from 15 residues. V lost 2 bases and J lost 8; bases outside the gene matches: 6. CDR3 region: CASSYGTSGKGKQYF. The CDR3 nucleotides read TGTGCCAGCAGTTACGGGACTAGCGGGAAGGGGAAGCAGTACTTC.

Turning to this clone: Additional DNA sequences in this sample encode the identical CDR3. In DNA, the CDR3 is TGCGCCAGCAGCTTGGGAGGGAACACTGAAGCTTTCTTT. Translating it yields CASSLGGNTEAFF. The genes are TRBV5-1 and TRBJ1-1; D gene unclear. The CDR3 totals 13 residues. CDR1 and CDR2 from the germline V gene are SGHRS and YFSETQ. The V end lost 0 bases, the J end lost 1 base, and 4 bases lay between the germline ends.